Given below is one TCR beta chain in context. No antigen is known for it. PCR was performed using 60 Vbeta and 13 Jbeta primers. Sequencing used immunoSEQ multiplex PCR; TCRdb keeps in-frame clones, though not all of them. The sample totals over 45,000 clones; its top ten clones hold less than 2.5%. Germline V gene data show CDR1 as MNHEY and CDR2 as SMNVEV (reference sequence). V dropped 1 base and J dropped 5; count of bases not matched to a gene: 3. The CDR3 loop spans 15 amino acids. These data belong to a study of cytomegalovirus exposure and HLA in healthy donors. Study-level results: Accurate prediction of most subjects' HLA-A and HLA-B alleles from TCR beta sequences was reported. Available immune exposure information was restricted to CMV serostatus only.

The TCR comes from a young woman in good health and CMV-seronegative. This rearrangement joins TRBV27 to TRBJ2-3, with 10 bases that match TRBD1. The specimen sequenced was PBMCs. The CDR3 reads CASSLWDRGGDTQYF. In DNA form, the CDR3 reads TGTGCCAGCAGTTTATGGGACAGGGGCGGAGATACGCAGTATTTT.